The rows below give T cell receptor beta chains drawn from one sample of a study of cytomegalovirus exposure and HLA in healthy donors. The method was immunoSEQ multiplex PCR; TCRdb's version includes in-frame clones alone and lacks a portion of them. The sample carries 90,000 to 120,000 clones, 77% recorded once. Sequencing was done on a sample of PBMCs. The receptor set was obtained from a male donor in good health and CMV-seronegative. The CDR3 runs from the conserved cysteine through the conserved F or W. The D gene is left open where the match is weak. Size is omitted from some rows. Given values are once, few, many or a class for expanded clones.

abundance: NA
d_gene: TRBD2
j_gene: TRBJ2-1
v_gene: TRBV15
CDR3nt: TGTGCCACCAGCAGAAAGGGACTAGCGGGGTACAATGAGCAGTTCTTC
CDR3aa: CATSRKGLAGYNEQFF

abundance: NA
d_gene: NA
j_gene: TRBJ1-5
v_gene: TRBV18
CDR3nt: TGTGCCAGCTCACCAAGAGAAAATAGCAATCAGCCCCAGCATTTT
CDR3aa: CASSPRENSNQPQHF

abundance: NA
d_gene: TRBD2
j_gene: TRBJ2-2
v_gene: TRBV23-1
CDR3nt: TGCGCCAGCAGTCATGGGACTAGCATATCCGGGGAGCTGTTTTTT
CDR3aa: CASSHGTSISGELFF

abundance: NA
d_gene: TRBD1
j_gene: TRBJ1-1
v_gene: TRBV7-9
CDR3nt: TGTGCCAGCAGGGAACAGGGGGGACGGACACCTGAAGCTTTCTTT
CDR3aa: CASREQGGRTPEAFF

abundance: NA
d_gene: TRBD2
j_gene: TRBJ2-5
v_gene: TRBV27
CDR3nt: TGTGCCAGCAGTTTAGGACTAGGTCACTCACCCAACCAAGAGACCCAGTACTTC
CDR3aa: CASSLGLGHSPNQETQYF

abundance: NA
d_gene: TRBD1
j_gene: TRBJ2-7
v_gene: TRBV15
CDR3nt: TGTGCCACCAGCAGAGATCGGACAGGGGGATTCTACGAGCAGTACTTC
CDR3aa: CATSRDRTGGFYEQYF

abundance: NA
d_gene: TRBD1
j_gene: TRBJ1-3
v_gene: TRBV11-2
CDR3nt: TGTGCCAGCAGTCTGGACAGGGGTATCTCTGGAAACACCATATATTTT
CDR3aa: CASSLDRGISGNTIYF

abundance: NA
d_gene: NA
j_gene: TRBJ1-2
v_gene: TRBV7-9
CDR3nt: TGTGCCAGCAGCCCCGGGGGAGGAGCTAACTATGGCTACACCTTC
CDR3aa: CASSPGGGANYGYTF

abundance: NA
d_gene: TRBD2
j_gene: TRBJ2-7
v_gene: TRBV14
CDR3nt: TGTGCCAGCAGCCAAGCGCTAGCGGGAGCTAACGAGCAGTACTTC
CDR3aa: CASSQALAGANEQYF

abundance: few
d_gene: NA
j_gene: TRBJ2-2
v_gene: TRBV5-5
CDR3nt: TGTGCCAGCAACTGGGGGGTCGGGGAGCTGTTTTTT
CDR3aa: CASNWGVGELFF

abundance: NA
d_gene: TRBD1
j_gene: TRBJ2-7
v_gene: TRBV2
CDR3nt: TGTGCCACGGACAGGGGTCTCTACGAGCAGTACTTC
CDR3aa: CATDRGLYEQYF

abundance: few
d_gene: TRBD1
j_gene: TRBJ1-1
v_gene: TRBV5-4
CDR3nt: TGTGCCAGCAGCTTGGGGGGGACAGGTGAAGCTTTCTTT
CDR3aa: CASSLGGTGEAFF

abundance: NA
d_gene: NA
j_gene: TRBJ2-2
v_gene: TRBV10-2
CDR3nt: TGCGCCAGCAGAGAGTACGGCGGGGAGCTGTTTTTT
CDR3aa: CASREYGGELFF

abundance: NA
d_gene: NA
j_gene: TRBJ2-1
v_gene: TRBV4-1
CDR3nt: TGCGCCAGCCGGAGGGGGCTCTACAATGAGCAGTTCTTC
CDR3aa: CASRRGLYNEQFF

abundance: NA
d_gene: NA
j_gene: TRBJ2-3
v_gene: TRBV14
CDR3nt: TGTGCCAGCAGATACCAAGACAGCAGCACAGATACGCAGTATTTT
CDR3aa: CASRYQDSSTDTQYF

abundance: few
d_gene: TRBD1
j_gene: TRBJ2-3
v_gene: TRBV5-1
CDR3nt: TGCGCCAGCAGCATAGACAGGGGGGTAGATACGCAGTATTTT
CDR3aa: CASSIDRGVDTQYF

abundance: NA
d_gene: TRBD2
j_gene: TRBJ2-7
v_gene: TRBV19
CDR3nt: TGTGCCAGTAGCTACGGGGCGGGAGATTCGGACGAGCAGTACTTC
CDR3aa: CASSYGAGDSDEQYF

abundance: NA
d_gene: NA
j_gene: TRBJ1-4
v_gene: TRBV5-1
CDR3nt: TGCGCCAGCAGCCCCCAAGGTGGGGGGGCAGGTGAAAAACTGTTTTTT
CDR3aa: CASSPQGGGAGEKLFF

abundance: NA
d_gene: TRBD1
j_gene: TRBJ2-7
v_gene: TRBV10-3
CDR3nt: TGTGCCATCAGTGGGGGACAGGGAGGTTCCTACGAGCAGTACTTC
CDR3aa: CAISGGQGGSYEQYF

abundance: NA
d_gene: NA
j_gene: TRBJ2-5
v_gene: TRBV25-1
CDR3nt: TGTGCCAGCAGTGAGGGCAGGGTAGAGACCCAGTACTTC
CDR3aa: CASSEGRVETQYF

abundance: NA
d_gene: TRBD2
j_gene: TRBJ2-3
v_gene: TRBV7-9
CDR3nt: TGTTCCAGCAGCTTACGTCGTCTAGCGGAGACGGGGGATACGCAGTATTTT
CDR3aa: CSSSLRRLAETGDTQYF

abundance: NA
d_gene: NA
j_gene: TRBJ2-1
v_gene: TRBV28
CDR3nt: TGTGCCAGCAGCACATTCAATGAGCAGTTCTTC
CDR3aa: CASSTFNEQFF

abundance: NA
d_gene: TRBD2
j_gene: TRBJ2-1
v_gene: TRBV5-1
CDR3nt: TGCGCCAGCAGCTTGGCCTTGACTAGCGGGGGATACAATGAGCAGTTCTTC
CDR3aa: CASSLALTSGGYNEQFF

abundance: NA
d_gene: TRBD1
j_gene: TRBJ1-2
v_gene: TRBV6-1
CDR3nt: TGTGCCGGCAAGGGACAGGGGGTTTACTATGGCTACACCTTC
CDR3aa: CAGKGQGVYYGYTF

abundance: NA
d_gene: NA
j_gene: TRBJ2-1
v_gene: TRBV11-2
CDR3nt: TGTGCCAGCAGCTACAGACTAGGGGACAATGAGCAGTTCTTC
CDR3aa: CASSYRLGDNEQFF

abundance: once
d_gene: TRBD1
j_gene: TRBJ2-5
v_gene: TRBV30
CDR3nt: TGTGCCTGGAGTGTAGCAGGGGGAGTCGCGGAGACCCAGTACTTC
CDR3aa: CAWSVAGGVAETQYF

abundance: NA
d_gene: TRBD1
j_gene: TRBJ1-3
v_gene: TRBV6-5
CDR3nt: TGTGCCAGCAGCGGCAGGGGGCCTGGAAACACCATATATTTT
CDR3aa: CASSGRGPGNTIYF

abundance: NA
d_gene: NA
j_gene: TRBJ1-2
v_gene: TRBV11-2
CDR3nt: TGTGCCAGCAGCCCCGGGGGGCCCTTGAGGGGCTACACCTTC
CDR3aa: CASSPGGPLRGYTF

abundance: NA
d_gene: NA
j_gene: TRBJ2-3
v_gene: TRBV7-8
CDR3nt: TGTGCCAGCAGCTCCAGGGGTGGGGCTAGCGGTTTCACAGATACGCAGTATTTT
CDR3aa: CASSSRGGASGFTDTQYF

abundance: NA
d_gene: TRBD2
j_gene: TRBJ2-1
v_gene: TRBV11-2
CDR3nt: TGTGCCAGCACGGCATCCGGGACTAGCGGGAGAAGATCCTACAATGAGCAGTTCTTC
CDR3aa: CASTASGTSGRRSYNEQFF

abundance: NA
d_gene: NA
j_gene: TRBJ2-2
v_gene: TRBV10-1
CDR3nt: TGCGCCAGCAGTGAGTCAGCCATGACGAACACCGGGGAGCTGTTTTTT
CDR3aa: CASSESAMTNTGELFF

abundance: NA
d_gene: NA
j_gene: TRBJ2-1
v_gene: TRBV5-4
CDR3nt: TGTGCCAGCAGCTTGGCCGGGGAGTCCAATGAGCAGTTCTTC
CDR3aa: CASSLAGESNEQFF

abundance: NA
d_gene: TRBD2
j_gene: TRBJ2-2
v_gene: TRBV6-1
CDR3nt: TGTGCCAGCAGTGCGGGAGGGATCTTACAAAACACCGGGGAGCTGTTTTTT
CDR3aa: CASSAGGILQNTGELFF

abundance: NA
d_gene: TRBD1
j_gene: TRBJ1-5
v_gene: TRBV2
CDR3nt: TGTGCCAGCAGTAGGGACAGGGGTCAGCCCCAGCATTTT
CDR3aa: CASSRDRGQPQHF

abundance: NA
d_gene: TRBD2
j_gene: TRBJ2-7
v_gene: TRBV9
CDR3nt: TGTGCCAGCAGCTCTTCGGGAGGGGACTACGAGCAGTACTTC
CDR3aa: CASSSSGGDYEQYF

abundance: once
d_gene: TRBD2
j_gene: TRBJ2-7
v_gene: TRBV7-9
CDR3nt: TGTGCCAGCAGCCTCGGACTAGCGGGACTGTACTTC
CDR3aa: CASSLGLAGLYF

abundance: NA
d_gene: NA
j_gene: TRBJ1-1
v_gene: TRBV29-1
CDR3nt: TGCAGCGCTTCCGGAGGGGTACCTGAAGCTTTCTTT
CDR3aa: CSASGGVPEAFF

abundance: NA
d_gene: NA
j_gene: TRBJ2-7
v_gene: TRBV6-1
CDR3nt: TGTGCCAGCAGTTCGAACACGCCCGAGCAGTACTTC
CDR3aa: CASSSNTPEQYF

abundance: NA
d_gene: TRBD2
j_gene: TRBJ2-1
v_gene: TRBV12-5
CDR3nt: TGTGCTAGTGAAACTAGCGGGAGAAACAATGAGCAGTTCTTC
CDR3aa: CASETSGRNNEQFF

abundance: NA
d_gene: NA
j_gene: TRBJ2-7
v_gene: TRBV27
CDR3nt: TGTGCCAGCTGGAGGGGCTACGAGCAGTACTTC
CDR3aa: CASWRGYEQYF

abundance: NA
d_gene: TRBD1
j_gene: TRBJ1-4
v_gene: TRBV7-8
CDR3nt: TGTGCCAGCAGCATCCGGCAGGGGGCGATGTTTTTT
CDR3aa: CASSIRQGAMFF